This TCR beta chain was observed in a study of shared clonotypes between healthy human individuals. Whole-study findings and limits: Memory subsets generally showed lower estimated richness than naive subsets.

To note about this clone: Antigen: not known. The sample carries other DNA sequences with the same CDR3.

It was roughly 200 ng DNA, about 30,000 T cell genomes, that sorted-subset replicate PCRs used. The protocol was immunoSEQ multiplex PCR, while the TCRdb copy is restricted to in-frame clones and leaves out a portion. The table includes roughly 2,500,000 clones, approximately 94% detected once. The specimen was naive CD4+ T cells from PBMCs. The subset denotes: CD45RA+ positively selected. This receptor was identified in a man between 18 and 29 years old in good health. Some clones in this sample may be carry-over from other donors' samples.

The DNA for the CDR3 is TGTGCCAGCAGCGCGGGACTAGCGGGATCCTACGAGCAGTACTTC. Its protein is CASSAGLAGSYEQYF. The gene calls are TRBV9 and TRBJ2-7; 13 nucleotides match TRBD2. The V gene end was trimmed by 3 bases and the J gene end by 1 base; junction bases not matched to a gene: 1. CDR3 size: 15 residues. Germline assignment: CDR1 SGDLS and CDR2 YYNGEE.